These 19 T cell receptor beta chains were all obtained from the same sample, sequenced in a study of cytomegalovirus exposure and HLA in healthy donors. The primer mix had 60 Vbeta and 13 Jbeta primers. Only in-frame clones appear in the TCRdb table, and some are missing; sequencing was by immunoSEQ multiplex PCR. Here the sample spans about 110,000 clones, around 80% being singletons. The specimen sequenced was PBMCs. These receptors were taken from a woman in her sixties or seventies in good health and CMV-seropositive.

The rearrangement joins TRBV2 to TRBJ2-7; D call uncertain. The CDR3 runs 10 residues. CDR1 and CDR2 from the germline V gene are SNHLY and FYNNEI. The germline V and J ends were trimmed by 8 bases and 2 bases, with 4 bases remaining between them. This chain's CDR3 is CASVAYEQYF. CDR3 DNA sequence: TGTGCCAGCGTAGCCTACGAGCAGTACTTC.

Here the CDR3 reads CASSWGQGALDTQYF. Here the CDR3 DNA reads TGCGCCAGCAGCTGGGGACAGGGGGCTTTGGATACGCAGTATTTT. This sequence joins TRBV5-1 and TRBJ2-3; 12 nucleotides align to TRBD1. The CDR3 spans 15 residues. Germline V lookup: CDR1 SGHRS, CDR2 YFSETQ. V trimming: 3 bases; J trimming: 6 bases; junction bases outside the gene matches: 5.

This clone was counted between two and nine times. This rearrangement joins TRBV7-2 to TRBJ2-7, with TRBD2 identical over 7 bases. The germline V gene encodes CDR1 SGHTA and CDR2 FQGNSA. The J segment lost 2 bases and the V segment lost 2 bases, leaving 6 bases of the junction unmatched. CDR3 length: 15 residues. The CDR3 reads CASSLLVGGPYEQYF. For the CDR3, the DNA is TGTGCCAGCAGCTTACTTGTGGGAGGGCCCTACGAGCAGTACTTC.

The chain has TRBV18 and TRBJ2-3; 10 positions agree with TRBD2. The CDR3 has 16 residues. Germline V gene lookup returns CDR1 KGHSH and CDR2 LQKENI. V dropped 5 bases and J dropped 2; count of bases not matched to a gene: 7. The CDR3 loop is CASSVTSGKFTDTQYF. As DNA, the CDR3 is TGTGCCAGCTCAGTCACTAGCGGGAAATTCACAGATACGCAGTATTTT.

A single count supports this clone. The chain uses TRBV4-1 and TRBJ2-1; 7 nucleotides align to TRBD2. The junction had 19 bases not matched to a gene; V was cut back by 0 bases and J by 2 bases. There are 21 residues in the CDR3. From germline, CDR1 is MGHRA and CDR2 YSYEKL. The CDR3 reads CASSQDFVRLAVRITYNEQFF. The CDR3 DNA follows: TGCGCCAGCAGCCAAGATTTTGTACGGCTAGCGGTGAGAATAACCTACAATGAGCAGTTCTTC.

V usage is TRBV6-5 and J usage is TRBJ1-1, with 7 bases aligning to TRBD1. Germline V gives CDR1 MNHEY, CDR2 SVGAGI. The CDR3 runs to 14 residues. J lost 2 bases, V lost 6 bases, and 6 bases had no gene match. DNA for the CDR3: TGTGCCAGCAGGGGACAGTTTCCTAACACTGAAGCTTTCTTT. This codes for CASRGQFPNTEAFF.

V and J are TRBV6-5 and TRBJ1-3; D gene ambiguous. The V gene's germline CDR1 is MNHEY and CDR2 SVGAGI. The CDR3 has 13 residues. Trimming removed 8 bases from V and 0 bases from J, with 8 bases in between. The DNA for the CDR3 is TGTGCCAGCCGGCGGGGCTCTGGAAACACCATATATTTT. Its protein is CASRRGSGNTIYF.

The chain joins TRBV28 to TRBJ1-4; TRBD1 agrees at 10 bases. The CDR3 is 17 residues long. V lost 3 bases, J lost 7 bases, and 11 bases stayed unmatched. Looked up from germline, CDR1 is MDHEN and CDR2 is SYDVKM. The CDR3 bases are TGTGCCAGCAGTTTCGGCCTCCGGGACAGGGGTGGTGAAAAACTGTTTTTT. Amino acids: CASSFGLRDRGGEKLFF.

V and J are TRBV6-5 and TRBJ1-5; 8 nucleotides match TRBD1. Germline loops: CDR1 MNHEY, CDR2 SVGAGI. This CDR3 spans 13 amino acids. The J segment lost 2 bases and the V segment lost 7 bases, leaving 1 base of the junction unmatched. The CDR3 DNA reads as TGTGCCAGCACGACAGGGGGCAATCAGCCCCAGCATTTT. It translates to CASTTGGNQPQHF.

V and J are TRBV6-5 and TRBJ2-7; no clear D gene. Germline V CDR1 and CDR2: MNHEY, SVGAGI. With 3 bases removed from V and 4 bases from J, the gap between germline ends came to 10 bases. The CDR3 totals 13 residues. The CDR3 DNA reads as TGTGCCAGCAGTTATTCCTATCGGTACGAGCAGTACTTC. It is translated as CASSYSYRYEQYF.

CDR3 sequence reads: CASSLKSGTEAFF. The CDR3 bases are TGTGCCAGCAGTTTAAAATCGGGGACTGAAGCTTTCTTT. The chain has TRBV28 and TRBJ1-1; D unclear. In germline, CDR1 is MDHEN, CDR2 SYDVKM. This CDR3 has 13 residues. V lost 2 bases to trimming and J lost 5 bases, with 9 bases between them.

Only one count was recorded for this clone. V gene TRBV5-1 combines with J gene TRBJ1-1, with a possible D match to TRBD1 (5 bases). The CDR3 has 14 residues. Germline V gives CDR1 SGHRS, CDR2 YFSETQ. V shed 1 base and J shed 5 bases, with 12 bases lying between them. CDR3 sequence (DNA): TGCGCCAGCAGCTTGCCGTCTCAGGGAACTGAAGCTTTCTTT. It yields the protein CASSLPSQGTEAFF.

V usage is TRBV18 and J usage is TRBJ1-5; D gene unclear. Trimming removed 3 bases from V and 5 bases from J, with 11 bases in between. Germline CDR1 reads KGHSH; CDR2 reads LQKENI. This CDR3 spans 14 amino acids. The CDR3 region is CASSPSTEDQPQHF. The CDR3 nucleotides are TGTGCCAGCTCACCTAGTACGGAGGATCAGCCCCAGCATTTT.

This clone turned up a few times. The gene calls are TRBV6-5 and TRBJ1-2; no clear D gene. Between the trimmed V and J ends, which lost 8 bases and 0 bases, there was a span of 13 bases. Germline V gene data show CDR1 as MNHEY and CDR2 as SVGAGI. The CDR3 loop spans 14 amino acids. CDR3 DNA sequence: TGTGCCAGCGCTTTACAGTTCGCTAACTATGGCTACACCTTC. Protein sequence: CASALQFANYGYTF.

This sequence joins TRBV2 and TRBJ2-7; 8 bases map to TRBD2. V gave up 9 bases and J gave up 1 base; unmatched junction bases: 8. The length of the CDR3 is 14 residues. Germline V CDR1 and CDR2: SNHLY, FYNNEI. CDR3 sequence reads: CASHFSGESYEQYF. The CDR3 bases are TGTGCCAGTCACTTTAGCGGGGAGTCCTACGAGCAGTACTTC.

The V and J genes are TRBV29-1 and TRBJ2-2, with 7 bases fitting TRBD2. The CDR3 consists of 12 residues. V lost 7 bases, J lost 6 bases, and 5 bases stayed unmatched. Germline CDR1 reads SQVTM; CDR2 reads ANQGSEA. CDR3 sequence reads: CSATSGAGELFF. CDR3 sequence (DNA): TGCAGCGCTACCAGCGGGGCCGGGGAGCTGTTTTTT.

V gene TRBV29-1 combines with J gene TRBJ2-7; perhaps TRBD1 as D (5 bases). CDR3 length equals 12 residues. V lost 2 bases, J lost 3 bases, and 8 bases lay in between. The germline V gene encodes CDR1 SQVTM and CDR2 ANQGSEA. CDR3 nucleotides: TGCAGCGTTGAACAGGACAACTACGAGCAGTACTTC. Translating gives CSVEQDNYEQYF.

The chain uses TRBV9 and TRBJ1-2, with D unclear. With 0 bases removed from V and 8 bases from J, the gap between germline ends came to 8 bases. Germline CDR1 reads SGDLS; CDR2 reads YYNGEE. CDR3 length: 12 residues. The CDR3 loop reads CASSVVGGGYTF. CDR3 sequence (DNA): TGTGCCAGCAGCGTAGTCGGCGGGGGCTACACCTTC.

J is TRBJ2-1 and V is TRBV2; no firm D call. The V end lost 8 bases, the J end lost 1 base, and 15 bases lay between the germline ends. The CDR3 has 15 residues. Germline V lookup: CDR1 SNHLY, CDR2 FYNNEI. CDR3: CASLFGLASYNEQFF. DNA of the CDR3: TGTGCCAGCCTTTTCGGTCTTGCGTCCTACAATGAGCAGTTCTTC.